This is a list of T cell receptor beta chains from one sample in a study of blood T cell repertoires in COVID-19. Generated by immunoSEQ multiplex PCR, the TCRdb table keeps only in-frame clones and is missing some. The table shows approximately 260,000 clones, with about 88% occurring only once. The sample consisted of PBMCs or T cells enriched from blood (not recorded which). These receptors were collected from a man aged 30 to 45 with acute COVID-19. CDR3s include the opening cysteine and the closing phenylalanine or tryptophan. Fields, in order: J gene, clone size, D gene, V gene, CDR3 DNA, CDR3 protein. A D gene is named only where the DNA matches it firmly. Part of the rows lack a size; the others show once, few, many or a class for expanded clones.

>TRBJ2-1|-|TRBD2|TRBV19
TGTGCCAGTAGAACTAGCGGGGCGATTAATGAGCAGTTCTTC
CASRTSGAINEQFF
>TRBJ2-2|once|-|TRBV11-3
TGTGCCAGCAGCCCACTAGGAACCGGGGAGCTGTTTTTT
CASSPLGTGELFF
>TRBJ1-5|-|-|TRBV7-8
TGTGCCAGCAGCTTAGATCAGGGAAATCAGCCCCAGCATTTT
CASSLDQGNQPQHF
>TRBJ1-6|-|TRBD1|TRBV7-6
TGTGCCAGCAGCCGTGACAGGGATTCACCCCTCCACTTT
CASSRDRDSPLHF
>TRBJ2-2|-|-|TRBV24-1
TGTGCCACCAGTGACCCGTCGGCGGGGAACACCGGGGAGCTGTTTTTT
CATSDPSAGNTGELFF
>TRBJ1-2|-|-|TRBV5-1
TGCGCCAGCAGCCTCGACAGCTATGGCTACACCTTC
CASSLDSYGYTF
>TRBJ2-5|-|TRBD2|TRBV5-4
TGTGCCAGCAGCAGTCTAGCGGAAGAGACCCAGTACTTC
CASSSLAEETQYF
>TRBJ1-1|-|TRBD1|TRBV24-1
TGTGCCACCAGTGCCGGGGACAGCGAAAACACTGAAGCTTTCTTT
CATSAGDSENTEAFF
>TRBJ2-5|-|-|TRBV2
TGTGCCAGCAGTGTACAGGGTTTCCAAGAGACCCAGTACTTC
CASSVQGFQETQYF
>TRBJ2-3|-|TRBD2|TRBV25-1
TGTGCCAGCAGTCTCGGACTAGCGGAGATAACGCAGTATTTT
CASSLGLAEITQYF
>TRBJ1-1|-|-|TRBV18
TGTGCCAGCTCTCTCGTGGGTGCGGACACTGAAGCTTTCTTT
CASSLVGADTEAFF
>TRBJ2-3|-|-|TRBV9
TGTGCCAGCAGCGTAGGGGCCCTCACAGGGTCGGCAGATACGCAGTATTTT
CASSVGALTGSADTQYF
>TRBJ2-3|-|TRBD2|TRBV30
TGTGCCTGGAGTCGAATTAGCGGGAGAACAGATACGCAGTATTTT
CAWSRISGRTDTQYF
>TRBJ1-4|-|-|TRBV3-1/TRBV3-2
TGTGCCAGCAGCCAAGCCCCTTGGCCGCAACTGTTTTTT
CASSQAPWPQLFF
>TRBJ1-5|-|TRBD1|TRBV27
TGTGCCAGCAGTTTTTCGGGACAGGGTTATAGCAATCAGCCCCAGCATTTT
CASSFSGQGYSNQPQHF
>TRBJ1-5|-|-|TRBV9
TGTGCCAGCAGCGTAGCAGGGAGCAATCAGCCCCAGCATTTT
CASSVAGSNQPQHF
>TRBJ2-4|-|-|TRBV4-3
TGCGCCAGCAGCGATCTACAGGGCTCGGGCATTCAGTACTTC
CASSDLQGSGIQYF
>TRBJ2-1|-|TRBD1|TRBV6-5
TGTGCCAGCAGACACCGGGACAGGAACGAGCAGTTCTTC
CASRHRDRNEQFF
>TRBJ1-3|-|TRBD1|TRBV25-1
TGTGCCAGCAGTGAATGGGGACAGGGCTCTGGAAACACCATATATTTT
CASSEWGQGSGNTIYF
>TRBJ2-5|-|-|TRBV5-1
TGTGCCAGCAGCCTAGTAGAGACCCAGTACTTC
CASSLVETQYF
>TRBJ2-1|-|-|TRBV19
TGTGCCAGTAGTATATTTTCGCGGGGCTCCTACAATGAGCAGTTCTTC
CASSIFSRGSYNEQFF
>TRBJ2-5|-|TRBD2|TRBV30
TGTGCCAGAGGTGCGGGAGGCTCCCAAGAGACCCAGTACTTC
CARGAGGSQETQYF
>TRBJ1-3|once|-|TRBV18
TGTGCCAGCTCACCCCAGTCTGGAAACACCATATATTTT
CASSPQSGNTIYF
>TRBJ2-3|-|TRBD1|TRBV3-1/TRBV3-2
TGTGCCAGCAGCCGAACGACAGGGGCTAGCACAGATACGCAGTATTTT
CASSRTTGASTDTQYF
>TRBJ1-6|-|TRBD1|TRBV5-1
TGCGCCAGCAGCCGGACAGGCCCCGACAATTCACCCCTCCACTTT
CASSRTGPDNSPLHF
>TRBJ1-1|-|-|TRBV12-1
TGTGCCAGACCCGGGACAGGCGGGTACACTGAAGCTTTCTTT
CARPGTGGYTEAFF
>TRBJ1-5|-|-|TRBV7-2
TGTGCCAGCAGCTTAGCGTTCGGGGGAACTGGCAATCAGCCCCAGCATTTT
CASSLAFGGTGNQPQHF
>TRBJ2-1|-|TRBD1|TRBV5-1
TGTGCCAGCAGCTTGGCGGGACAGGGGGATGAGCAGTTCTTC
CASSLAGQGDEQFF
>TRBJ2-2|-|-|TRBV9
TGTGCCAGCAGTGGTCAACCAGGGACTGGCGGGGAGCTGTTTTTT
CASSGQPGTGGELFF
>TRBJ2-1|-|TRBD2|TRBV14
TGTGCCAGCAGCCAAGGGACTAGTCCCTACCGCAATGAGCTGTTCTTC
CASSQGTSPYRNELFF
>TRBJ2-4|-|-|TRBV7-9
TGTGCCAGCAGCCTGGAGCCCAAACTAGCCAAAAACATTCAGTACTTC
CASSLEPKLAKNIQYF
>TRBJ2-5|-|-|TRBV7-8
TGTGCCAGCAGCTCCCTTCCCCAAGAGACCCAGTACTTC
CASSSLPQETQYF
>TRBJ1-4|-|TRBD1|TRBV4-3
TGCGCCAGCAGCCAGAGAGACAGGGCACCCTCTGAAAAACTGTTTTTT
CASSQRDRAPSEKLFF
>TRBJ1-2|-|TRBD1|TRBV5-6
TGTGCCAGCAACGACCTCGGGCAGGGGGCAAATGGCTACACCTTC
CASNDLGQGANGYTF
>TRBJ1-2|few|TRBD1|TRBV5-1
TGCGCCAGCAGCTTGGAGGGACAGGGTCTTCCCACCTTC
CASSLEGQGLPTF
>TRBJ2-1|-|-|TRBV11-2
TGTGCCAGCAGCTTAGAGATAGCGAGCTACAATGAGCAGTTCTTC
CASSLEIASYNEQFF
>TRBJ2-2|-|-|TRBV7-2
TGTGCCAGCAGCATCGTCAGGGACACCGGGGAGCTGTTTTTT
CASSIVRDTGELFF
>TRBJ1-5|-|TRBD1|TRBV18
TGTGCCAGCTCCCAAGACAGGGATAGCAATCAGCCCCAGCATTTT
CASSQDRDSNQPQHF
>TRBJ1-3|-|-|TRBV3-1/TRBV3-2
TGTGCCAGCAGCCGGGAGAGCTCTGGAAACACCATATATTTT
CASSRESSGNTIYF
>TRBJ1-1|-|-|TRBV28
TGTGCCAGCAGTGTAGAACAGGGTGTATCTGAAGCTTTCTTT
CASSVEQGVSEAFF
>TRBJ1-2|once|-|TRBV6-5
TGTGCCAGCAGCACAGGGAATAAAGGCTACACCTTC
CASSTGNKGYTF
>TRBJ2-2|-|TRBD1|TRBV9
TGTGCCAGCAGCCCCGGACCGGGACAGGGGGGAACCGGGGAGCTGTTTTTT
CASSPGPGQGGTGELFF
>TRBJ1-5|-|-|TRBV7-8
TGTGCCAGCAGCCCTTACGGAAGCCACGGGACATTAAGGCAGCCCCAGCATTTT
CASSPYGSHGTLRQPQHF
>TRBJ1-5|-|-|TRBV5-6
TGTGCCAGCAGCAGAAGGGGTGGCAATCAGCCCCAGCATTTT
CASSRRGGNQPQHF
>TRBJ2-5|-|-|TRBV5-6
TGTGCCAGCAGCCTGCCGGGACAAGAGACCCAGTACTTC
CASSLPGQETQYF
>TRBJ2-3|-|TRBD2|TRBV5-1
TGCGCCAGCACCACGCTAGCGGGGGGTACAGATACGCAGTATTTT
CASTTLAGGTDTQYF
>TRBJ2-2|-|-|TRBV6-6
TGTGCCAGCACCCTCAGGGGCACGAACACCGGGGAGCTGTTTTTT
CASTLRGTNTGELFF
>TRBJ1-1|few|-|TRBV5-1
TGCGCCAGCAGCCTGACAGAGCTGAACACTGAAGCTTTCTTT
CASSLTELNTEAFF
>TRBJ1-1|-|TRBD1|TRBV6-5
TGTGCCAGCAGGACGGGACAGGTGAACACTGAAGCTTTCTTT
CASRTGQVNTEAFF
>TRBJ2-1|once|TRBD1|TRBV5-1
TGCGCCAGCAGACAGACAGGGGGCAATGAGCAGTTCTTC
CASRQTGGNEQFF
>TRBJ1-5|-|-|TRBV2
TGTGCCAGCAGTGGACAAGCCCACAATCAGCCCCAGCATTTT
CASSGQAHNQPQHF
>TRBJ2-3|-|TRBD2|TRBV9
TGTGCCAGCAGCCCTCGATGGACTAGCGGAAGCACAGATACGCAGTATTTT
CASSPRWTSGSTDTQYF
>TRBJ1-1|-|TRBD1|TRBV6-1
TGTGCCAGCAGTGACAGGGACAGGGGTCCCACTGAAGCTTTCTTT
CASSDRDRGPTEAFF
>TRBJ2-3|-|TRBD2|TRBV7-9
TGTGCCAGCAGCCCCTGGCTACGCGGGAGTATAGATACGCAGTATTTT
CASSPWLRGSIDTQYF
>TRBJ2-1|few|TRBD2|TRBV7-2
TGTGCCAGCAGCCCCAGGATGTCGGGAGGGCCCAATGAGCAGTTCTTC
CASSPRMSGGPNEQFF
>TRBJ1-5|-|-|TRBV6-5
TGTGCCAGCAGTTACTCGTCCAGGAGCAATCAGCCCCAGCATTTT
CASSYSSRSNQPQHF